This T cell receptor (beta chain) appears in the sequencing data of a study of cytomegalovirus exposure and HLA in healthy donors. Whole-study context: Per a later analysis, the roughly 640 first-cohort and 120 validation repertoires shared one platform.

Sequencing was performed with immunoSEQ multiplex PCR; in TCRdb, only in-frame clones are kept and a portion is missing. There are some 350,000 clones in the sample; roughly 90% occur only once, and over 1% lies in the top ten. In regard to this clone: Its antigen is unknown.

Germline V CDR1 and CDR2: SGHVS, FNYEAQ. The CDR3 runs 13 residues. With 2 bases clipped from V and 8 bases from J, the junction kept 3 bases outside the gene matches. The donors formed part of the approximately 110-subject validation cohort, distinct from the roughly 700-subject first cohort. The study's findings and limits: Most TCR sequences proved rare, with some public TCRs found in many donors. The study recorded over 150 TCR beta chains that were cytomegalovirus-associated.

The gene calls are TRBV7-6 and TRBJ2-4; TRBD1 aligns across 7 bases. Sequenced input: PBMCs. This clonotype was sampled from a woman aged 25 to 39 in good health and CMV-seropositive. DNA for the CDR3: TGTGCCAGCAGCTTACGGCAGGGGGACATTCAGTACTTC. It specifies CASSLRQGDIQYF.